The 24 T cell receptor beta chains in this list originate from one sample, sequenced in a study of beta chain features in type 1 diabetes. Every isolated RNA sample was fully reverse transcribed, so sequencing captured expressed TCRB transcripts. Data came from immunoSEQ multiplex PCR; TCRdb stores just in-frame clones and leaves some out. The table lists 300,000 to 400,000 clones, roughly 13% of them singletons. Sample: naive CD4+ T cells from blood. Every receptor here comes from a man aged 18 to 35 in good health.

The table lists this clone with many counts. The chain links TRBV29-1 to TRBJ2-5, with 7 bases that match TRBD1. Germline V CDR1 and CDR2: SQVTM, ANQGSEA. CDR3 length: 13 residues. J gave up 4 bases and V 6 bases, and 8 bases lay outside the gene matches. The CDR3 loop is CSVDRQGPETQYF. CDR3 bases: TGCAGCGTAGATCGACAGGGACCAGAGACCCAGTACTTC.

This clone was seen only a few times. This sequence joins TRBV6-5 and TRBJ1-4; 8 bases map to TRBD1. J gave up 8 bases and V 0 bases, and 8 bases lay outside the gene matches. CDR1 and CDR2 from the germline V gene are MNHEY and SVGAGI. The CDR3 is made up of 16 amino acids. The CDR3 is CASSYSPTGAGEKLFF. DNA for the CDR3: TGTGCCAGCAGTTACTCCCCGACAGGGGCAGGCGAAAAACTGTTTTTT.

The table lists this clone with a few counts. This chain's CDR3 is CASSPAGGEQFF. CDR3 nucleotide sequence: TGTGCCAGCAGCCCAGCAGGGGGAGAGCAGTTCTTC. V gene TRBV7-9 combines with J gene TRBJ2-1, with TRBD1 identical over 7 bases. The V and J ends lost 5 bases and 10 bases, in that order; junction bases with no gene match: 5. Germline V gene lookup returns CDR1 SEHNR and CDR2 FQNEAQ (reference sequence). CDR3 length: 12 residues. Drawing the rest from reference TRBV7-9 and TRBJ2-1, the complete variable domain is DTGVSQNPRHKITKRGQNVTFRCDPISEHNRLYWYRQTLGQGPEFLTYFQNEAQLEKSRLLSDRFSAERPKGSFSTLEIQRTEQGDSAMYLCASSPAGGEQFFGPGTRLTVL.

This sequence joins TRBV30 and TRBJ2-5; D possibly corresponds to TRBD2 (6 bases). V shed 0 bases and J shed 4 bases, with 15 bases lying between them. The CDR3 has 15 amino acids. Germline CDR1 reads GTSNPN; CDR2 reads SVGIG (reference sequence). This CDR3 reads CAWSVGGVGGETQYF. The DNA for the CDR3 is TGTGCCTGGAGTGTAGGAGGGGTGGGGGGAGAGACCCAGTACTTC.

V and J are TRBV7-9 and TRBJ1-5; maybe TRBD1 (5 bases). Trimming removed 2 bases at V and 4 bases at J, with 12 bases between. Germline values: CDR1 SEHNR, CDR2 FQNEAQ (reference sequence). CDR3 length equals 15 residues. CDR3 nucleotide sequence: TGTGCCAGCAGCTTATGGGCGGGGGTTAATCAGCCCCAGCATTTT. Protein product: CASSLWAGVNQPQHF.

The gene calls are TRBV9 and TRBJ2-1; D is possibly TRBD2 (7 bases). In germline, CDR1 is SGDLS, CDR2 YYNGEE. The V end lost 0 bases, the J end lost 3 bases, and 16 bases lay between the germline ends. The CDR3 runs to 17 residues. The CDR3 nucleotides read TGTGCCAGCAGCGTAGGAGGAAGGGGGGGCGGCTACAATGAGCAGTTCTTC. Its translation: CASSVGGRGGGYNEQFF.

This clone was counted a few times. The chain has TRBV7-2 and TRBJ2-2; D is possibly TRBD1 (6 bases). V lost 1 base and J lost 6, with 12 bases in between. The CDR3 runs 15 residues. The germline gives CDR1 SGHTA, CDR2 FQGNSA. CDR3 nucleotides: TGTGCCAGCAGCTTAGTTGCAGGGGCGGCCGGGGAGCTGTTTTTT. This gives the protein CASSLVAGAAGELFF.

This clone was seen more than once but under ten times. The rearrangement joins TRBV28 to TRBJ1-5; the D is unclear. V gave up 3 bases and J gave up 0 bases, with 6 bases separating them. CDR3 length: 14 residues. From germline, CDR1 is MDHEN and CDR2 SYDVKM. CDR3 amino acids: CASSFASSNQPQHF. CDR3 bases: TGTGCCAGCAGTTTCGCCAGTAGCAATCAGCCCCAGCATTTT.

This clone was observed a few times. Within the sample, other DNA sequences also encode this same CDR3. V is TRBV27 and J is TRBJ2-2; tentatively, D is TRBD2 (5 bases). The germline gives CDR1 MNHEY, CDR2 SMNVEV (reference sequence). Deletions cut 3 bases from V and 3 bases from J, with 11 bases between. The CDR3 sequence is 15 residues long. DNA for the CDR3: TGTGCCAGCAGTTTGAGCGGTACCTACACCGGGGAGCTGTTTTTT. It yields the protein CASSLSGTYTGELFF.

This clone has a handful of counts. V gene TRBV5-1 combines with J gene TRBJ2-5; 11 bases are shared with TRBD2. The germline V gene encodes CDR1 SGHRS and CDR2 YFSETQ. The CDR3 extends over 16 amino acids. V shed 4 bases, J shed 3 bases, and the junction held 8 bases outside the gene matches. The CDR3 DNA follows: TGCGCCAGCAGCCCCGGTAGCGGGGGGGCAAAAGAGACCCAGTACTTC. Translation: CASSPGSGGAKETQYF.

The chain has TRBV6-6 and TRBJ2-2, with TRBD1 matching 9 bases. Per the germline V gene, CDR1 is MNHNY and CDR2 is SVGAGI (reference sequence). This CDR3 has 14 residues. With V trimmed by 6 bases and J by 7 bases, 6 bases remained unmatched. The CDR3: CASSPRQGVGELFF. The CDR3 bases are TGTGCCAGCAGCCCTAGACAGGGGGTCGGGGAGCTGTTTTTT.

This clone was counted a single time. CDR3 protein: CASSRTGNRATQYF. The CDR3 DNA follows: TGTGCCAGCAGTCGGACAGGGAACAGGGCGACCCAGTACTTC. This chain uses TRBV27 with TRBJ2-5; TRBD1 matches at 8 bases. Looked up from germline, CDR1 is MNHEY and CDR2 is SMNVEV (reference sequence). The CDR3 extends over 14 amino acids. Trimming at V came to 5 bases and at J to 7 bases, leaving 9 bases not matched to a gene.

The rearrangement joins TRBV27 to TRBJ2-1, with D possibly being TRBD1 (6 bases). With 4 bases removed from V and 2 bases from J, the gap between germline ends came to 12 bases. CDR1 MNHEY and CDR2 SMNVEV come from the germline V gene (reference sequence). This CDR3 spans 15 amino acids. Written as DNA, the CDR3 is TGTGCCAGCAGTTCTCAGGGGTTCCCCTACAATGAGCAGTTCTTC. The encoded protein is CASSSQGFPYNEQFF.

The chain recombines TRBV5-1 with TRBJ2-7, with D possibly being TRBD1 (5 bases). There are 15 residues in the CDR3. Germline V gene lookup returns CDR1 SGHRS and CDR2 YFSETQ. V was shortened by 1 base and J by 3 bases, with 14 bases between the two germline ends. CDR3 nucleotide sequence: TGCGCCAGCAGCTTGTGGGGCGCGGAGTTCTACGAGCAGTACTTC. Translated: CASSLWGAEFYEQYF.

This clone was counted a few times. CDR3 amino acids: CASSHDTSDTGELFF. CDR3 sequence (DNA): TGTGCCAGCAGCCACGATACTAGCGACACCGGGGAGCTGTTTTTT. This rearrangement joins TRBV4-2 to TRBJ2-2, with 7 positions matching TRBD2. Germline CDR1 and CDR2: LGHNA and YNFKEQ. With V trimmed by 3 bases and J by 3 bases, 4 bases remained unmatched. CDR3 length: 15 amino acids.

This clone was found a few times. The chain couples TRBV15 to TRBJ2-1; 11 positions agree with TRBD2. CDR1 is LNHNV and CDR2 is YYDKDF in the germline V gene (reference sequence). The CDR3 extends over 17 amino acids. V gave up 3 bases and J gave up 2 bases; unmatched junction bases: 6. The CDR3 DNA reads as TGTGCCACCAGCAGGCCGACTAGCGGGATCCCCTACAATGAGCAGTTCTTC. It codes for CATSRPTSGIPYNEQFF.

The rearrangement joins TRBV28 to TRBJ1-5; D remains unclear. CDR1 and CDR2 (germline): MDHEN, SYDVKM. V lost 6 bases and J lost 2, with 14 bases in between. The CDR3 length is 15 residues. In DNA, the CDR3 is TGTGCCAGCAGAAACGGACTCATCGGCAATCAGCCCCAGCATTTT. Translation gives CASRNGLIGNQPQHF.

This clone has a handful of counts. V gene TRBV4-3 combines with J gene TRBJ2-7; 7 positions match TRBD2. This CDR3 spans 15 amino acids. From germline, CDR1 is LGHNA and CDR2 YSLEER. J lost 5 bases, V lost 8 bases, and 15 bases had no gene match. The CDR3, as DNA: TGCGCCAGCCAGCCCCCAGGGAGGGGTTTTGACGAGCAGTACTTC. Its protein product is CASQPPGRGFDEQYF.

The chain employs TRBV29-1 and TRBJ2-1, with 7 bases matching TRBD1. Germline V gives CDR1 SQVTM, CDR2 ANQGSEA. The ends lost 6 bases at V and 10 bases at J; junction bases unmatched: 6. There are 11 residues in the CDR3. The CDR3 nucleotides are TGCAGCGTCGGACAGGCTTCAGAGCAGTTCTTC. Residues: CSVGQASEQFF.

This chain connects TRBV9 to TRBJ2-7; D not certain. The CDR3 spans 14 residues. Trimming pared 0 bases from V and 1 base from J, leaving 8 bases between. The germline V gene has CDR1 SGDLS and CDR2 YYNGEE. CDR3 coding DNA: TGTGCCAGCAGCGTAGTCGCCGAGTCCTACGAGCAGTACTTC. This codes for CASSVVAESYEQYF.

This clone was counted a few times. The V call is TRBV6-6, the J call TRBJ1-2; 10 nucleotides line up with TRBD1. Losses at the gene ends were 8 bases for V and 5 bases for J; bases not matched to a gene: 8. The V gene's germline CDR1 is MNHNY and CDR2 SVGAGI (reference sequence). The CDR3 sequence is 14 residues long. The CDR3 loop is CASGTDRGLYGYTF. The CDR3 bases are TGTGCCAGCGGGACAGACAGGGGGCTTTATGGCTACACCTTC.

CDR3 amino acids: CASSLLSSGIEQFF. In DNA, the CDR3 is TGTGCCAGCAGTTTGTTGTCTAGCGGTATTGAGCAGTTCTTC. This chain links TRBV28 with TRBJ2-1, with 7 bases identical to TRBD2. There are 14 residues in the CDR3. Trimming removed 3 bases from V and 9 bases from J; junction bases left unmatched: 8. CDR1 is MDHEN, CDR2 SYDVKM, per germline.

This clone appeared a few times. CDR3 region: CASSQDASGGSTSTDTQYF. The CDR3 DNA reads TGTGCCAGCAGCCAAGATGCAAGCGGGGGATCCACTAGCACAGATACGCAGTATTTT. The J gene is TRBJ2-3, the V gene TRBV4-2, with 8 bases aligning to TRBD2. Germline V gene sequence: CDR1 LGHNA, CDR2 YNFKEQ. The length of the CDR3 is 19 residues. The ends lost 0 bases at V and 0 bases at J; junction bases unmatched: 11.

V gene TRBV10-2 combines with J gene TRBJ2-7; 13 bases align to TRBD2. V lost 5 bases to trimming and J lost 9 bases; unmatched junction nucleotides: 16. The CDR3 has 17 residues. From germline, CDR1 is WSHSY and CDR2 SAAADI. CDR3 coding DNA: TGCGCCAGCAGTCCCGCCCTGACTAGCGGGAGGTCCTTGGGGCAGTACTTC. Translating it yields CASSPALTSGRSLGQYF.